This paragraph reports one TCR beta chain. Its antigen is still unknown. The sample is drawn from a study of graft-versus-host responses after intestinal transplantation. Study-level background: Those transplanted obtained multivisceral, liver-intestinal, or isolated intestinal grafts. The recipients all started with anti-thymocyte globulin induction and then took tacrolimus and steroids for around three years.

Germline V gene data show CDR1 as SGDLS and CDR2 as YYNGEE. This CDR3 has 15 residues. V was clipped by 4 bases and J by 5 bases, with 18 bases between them. Broader study findings: The presence of high graft-versus-host to host-versus-graft clonal ratios in allografts characterized patients with graft-donor T cell macrochimerism.

Data came from immunoSEQ multiplex PCR; TCRdb stores just in-frame clones and leaves some out. The data hold 60,000 to 90,000 clones, with less than 95% observed a single time. The chain is built from TRBV9 and TRBJ2-5; D might be TRBD1 (5 bases). The receptor's source is a human donor who received an intestinal transplant. Sample: unstimulated CD8+ T cells sorted from spleen or lymph node cells, taken before intestinal transplant. CDR3 nucleotides: TGTGCCAGCAGCCAAACCCCTGACAGAGTGGAGACCCAGTACTTC. Encoded protein: CASSQTPDRVETQYF.